The present entry profiles one T cell receptor beta chain with its context. Different DNA sequences within this sample yield the same CDR3. These data are taken from a study of blood T cell repertoires in COVID-19. The CDR3 runs to 16 residues. Losses at the gene ends were 0 bases for V and 2 bases for J; bases not matched to a gene: 4. The germline CDR1 and CDR2 sequences are KGHDR and SFDVKD. Sequencing used immunoSEQ multiplex PCR; TCRdb keeps in-frame clones, though not all of them. The sample has approximately 150,000 clones; roughly 87% are singletons. This rearrangement joins TRBV24-1 to TRBJ2-5, with TRBD1 identical over 8 bases. The sample taken for sequencing was peripheral blood. The TCR was taken from a woman between 50 and 59 years old with acute or convalescent COVID-19. The CDR3 nucleotides read TGTGCCACCAGTGATTTGTCCAGGGGGCATCAAGAGACCCAGTACTTC. Residues: CATSDLSRGHQETQYF.